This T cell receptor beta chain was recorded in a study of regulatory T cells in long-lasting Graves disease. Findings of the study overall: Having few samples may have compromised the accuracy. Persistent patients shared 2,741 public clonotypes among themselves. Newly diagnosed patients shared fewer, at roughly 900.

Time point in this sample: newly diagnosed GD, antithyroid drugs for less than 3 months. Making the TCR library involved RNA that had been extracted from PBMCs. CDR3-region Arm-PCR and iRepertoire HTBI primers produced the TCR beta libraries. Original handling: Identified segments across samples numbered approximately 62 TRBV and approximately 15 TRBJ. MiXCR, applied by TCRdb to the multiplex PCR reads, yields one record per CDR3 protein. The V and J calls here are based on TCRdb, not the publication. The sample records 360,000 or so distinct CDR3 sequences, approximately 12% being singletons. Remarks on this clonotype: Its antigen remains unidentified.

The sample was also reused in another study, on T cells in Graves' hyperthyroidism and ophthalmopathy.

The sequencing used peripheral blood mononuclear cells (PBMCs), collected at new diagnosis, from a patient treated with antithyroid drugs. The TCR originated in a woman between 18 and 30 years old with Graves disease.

DNA of the CDR3: TGTGCCAGCAGTTCCACGTTGAGGACGGGCGGGGGCACAGATACGCAGTATTTT. Its translation: CASSSTLRTGGGTDTQYF. The J gene is TRBJ2-3, the V gene TRBV12-3 or TRBV12-4, with D tentatively TRBD2 (6 bases). V lost 4 bases, J lost 1 base, and 21 bases lay in between. This CDR3 region has 18 residues.